The present T cell receptor beta chain was sequenced within a study of CD8 T cells in ankylosing spondylitis. V was pared by 6 bases and J by 0 bases, with 6 bases between. This CDR3 is 12 amino acids long. Per the germline V gene, CDR1 is DFQATT and CDR2 is SNEGSKA (reference sequence). TCRdb called the 5' RACE reads again in MiXCR, with one record for every CDR3 protein. The sample yields some 290,000 distinct CDR3 sequences, around 18% seen once. This clonotype showed up just a few times. The clonotype comes from a male donor with ankylosing spondylitis or in good health (not recorded which). Input material: blood, either unsorted or a sorted T cell fraction (not recorded which). The chain carries TRBV20-1 and TRBJ1-3, with D unclear. The CDR3 reads CSALGSGNTIYF. CDR3 bases: TGCAGTGCCTTGGGCTCTGGAAACACCATATATTTT.